This T cell receptor (beta chain) was found in a study of early T cells in non-severe SARS-CoV-2 infection. Across the whole study: Bulk RNA taken from unsorted whole blood was sequenced, leaving chains unpaired. General study results and limits: Anti-spike CD8 responses were favored in VDJdb matching, and private and CD4 specificities were missed.

Attached unique molecular identifiers marked individual cDNA molecules. One entry per CDR3 protein results from TCRdb running MiXCR on the 5' RACE reads. The data hold just over 95,000 distinct CDR3 sequences, with more than 9.5% observed a single time. Germline assignment: CDR1 SGHRS and CDR2 YFSETQ. The V and J ends lost 4 bases and 0 bases respectively, with 13 bases between them. The CDR3 has 16 amino acids. A word on this clonotype: No antigen is known for it.

The TCR sequence derives from an adult who was a healthcare worker with PCR-confirmed SARS-CoV-2 infection or an uninfected control (not recorded which). Sample: whole blood, taken at baseline. V gene TRBV5-1 combines with J gene TRBJ1-4, with a weak D call TRBD1 (6 bases). The CDR3 nucleotides read TGCGCCAGCAGCACGGGACAAACTGCAACTAATGAAAAACTGTTTTTT. Its translation: CASSTGQTATNEKLFF.